This passage covers 15 T cell receptor beta chains from one sample sequenced in a study of T cell responses to AZD1222 COVID-19 vaccine. TCRdb's copy holds only in-frame clones and misses some; the assay was immunoSEQ multiplex PCR. The sample includes about 120,000 clones, about 90% of them seen just once. This specimen consisted of peripheral blood, obtained on day 0 of AZD1222 vaccination. All receptors derive from an adult in good health.

The chain employs TRBV27 and TRBJ1-6; D is undetermined. Trimming removed 2 bases at V and 3 bases at J, with 11 bases between. CDR1 is MNHEY and CDR2 is SMNVEV in the germline V gene (reference sequence). CDR3 length: 16 residues. CDR3: CASSLILAGYNSPLHF. Written as DNA, the CDR3 is TGTGCCAGCAGTTTAATTTTGGCAGGCTATAATTCACCCCTCCACTTT.

The V call is TRBV11-1, the J call TRBJ1-2, with D hard to call. The germline gives CDR1 SGHAT, CDR2 FQDESV (reference sequence). V lost 5 bases, J lost 5 bases, and 18 bases lay in between. The CDR3 length is 15 residues. The CDR3 loop is CASSARTGLGYGYTF. For the CDR3, the DNA is TGTGCCAGCAGCGCCAGGACCGGACTGGGGTATGGCTACACCTTC.

The V call is TRBV29-1, the J call TRBJ1-1; no reliable D call. This CDR3 is built from 15 residues. From germline, CDR1 is SQVTM and CDR2 ANQGSEA. Trimming shortened V by 3 bases and J by 1 base, and 15 bases separated the two germline ends. CDR3 coding DNA: TGCAGCGTTGAGGTCTGGGCAGCATCGAACACTGAAGCTTTCTTT. Residues: CSVEVWAASNTEAFF.

The count of this clone is one. The CDR3 DNA is TGTGCCAGCCGGGCCGGGGGCAACGAAGCTTTCTTT. This encodes CASRAGGNEAFF. The J gene is TRBJ1-1, the V gene TRBV18, with a tentative D call TRBD1 (6 bases). Deletions cut 8 bases from V and 8 bases from J, with 15 bases between. The CDR3 sequence is 12 residues long. Germline CDR1 is KGHSH and CDR2 is LQKENI. The variable domain in full, completed from reference TRBV18 and TRBJ1-1, reads NAGVMQNPRHLVRRRGQEARLRCSPMKGHSHVYWYRQLPEEGLKFMVYLQKENIIDESGMPKERFSAEFPKEGPSILRIQQVVRGDSAAYFCASRAGGNEAFFGQGTRLTVV.

The rearrangement links TRBV6-5 to TRBJ1-1, with 9 bases identical to TRBD1. The CDR3 covers 13 residues. V lost 6 bases, J lost 11 bases, and 10 bases stayed unmatched. Germline assignment: CDR1 MNHEY and CDR2 SVGAGI. CDR3 region: CASSLDRGGGAFF. For the CDR3, the DNA is TGTGCCAGCAGCCTAGACAGGGGGGGAGGGGCTTTCTTT.

The chain employs TRBV6-6 and TRBJ1-1; D gene uncertain. Trimming removed 6 bases at V and 0 bases at J, with 8 bases between. Germline V gives CDR1 MNHNY, CDR2 SVGAGI (reference sequence). CDR3 length: 13 residues. The CDR3 loop reads CASRERMNTEAFF. The CDR3 DNA reads TGTGCCAGCAGGGAACGGATGAACACTGAAGCTTTCTTT.

V gene TRBV7-9 combines with J gene TRBJ1-4; no firm D call. Trimming left V 2 bases short and J 6 bases short, with 10 bases between. CDR3 length equals 14 residues. Germline V gene lookup returns CDR1 SEHNR and CDR2 FQNEAQ (reference sequence). DNA of the CDR3: TGTGCCAGCAGCTTAAGCGGGAGTTATGAAAAACTGTTTTTT. It translates to CASSLSGSYEKLFF.

This clone was seen a handful of times. The chain combines TRBV29-1 with TRBJ1-1, with D uncertain. CDR1 SQVTM and CDR2 ANQGSEA come from the germline V gene. This CDR3 has 14 residues. V lost 4 bases and J lost 0, with 12 bases in between. In DNA form, the CDR3 reads TGCAGCGTTGGGGTAGGCGGAATGAACACTGAAGCTTTCTTT. Translated, it gives CSVGVGGMNTEAFF.

The chain joins TRBV7-6 to TRBJ2-3; no clear D. The V and J ends lost 3 bases and 6 bases respectively, with 10 bases between them. The CDR3 runs 13 residues. CDR1 SGHVS and CDR2 FNYEAQ come from the germline V gene. The CDR3 loop is CASSLGRSDTQYF. The CDR3 region has the DNA TGTGCCAGCAGCTTGGGCCGCTCCGATACGCAGTATTTT.

The chain uses TRBV14 and TRBJ2-2; D is possibly TRBD1 or TRBD2 (6 bases each). Per germline, CDR1 SGHDN and CDR2 FVKESK. The CDR3 runs 18 residues. With 0 bases removed from V and 2 bases from J, the gap between germline ends came to 16 bases. CDR3 in DNA: TGTGCCAGCAGCCAAGATCACGGGGGCCCCCTCAACACCGGGGAGCTGTTTTTT. Amino acid sequence: CASSQDHGGPLNTGELFF.

This clone has just one count. The chain couples TRBV19 to TRBJ1-2; the D gene is possibly TRBD1 (5 bases). Deletions cut 6 bases from V and 0 bases from J, with 14 bases between. The CDR3 is 15 residues long. CDR1 is LNHDA, CDR2 SQIVND, per germline (reference sequence). CDR3 region: CASRSTQGSNYGYTF. For the CDR3, the DNA is TGTGCCAGTAGAAGTACGCAGGGATCTAACTATGGCTACACCTTC.

The chain combines TRBV7-9 with TRBJ2-7; tentatively, D is TRBD1 (7 bases). The CDR3 sequence is 16 residues long. Per the germline V gene, CDR1 is SEHNR and CDR2 is FQNEAQ (reference sequence). V lost 1 base and J 7 bases, leaving 20 bases between the germline ends. The CDR3 nucleotides are TGTGCCAGCAGCTTAGTTCTGCGACAGGGACTTCAGGAGCAGTACTTC. Encoded protein: CASSLVLRQGLQEQYF.

This chain links TRBV29-1 with TRBJ1-2; 8 bases are shared with TRBD1. The germline V gene has CDR1 SQVTM and CDR2 ANQGSEA. J gave up 4 bases and V 7 bases, and 2 bases lay outside the gene matches. There are 11 residues in the CDR3. CDR3 in DNA: TGCAGCGGACAGGGGCCCTATGGCTACACCTTC. Protein product: CSGQGPYGYTF.

This chain links TRBV12-3 or TRBV12-4 with TRBJ1-3, with D unclear. The V gene lost 10 bases and the J gene lost 0 bases, with 7 bases spanning the gap. This CDR3 spans 12 amino acids. The CDR3: CATSDSGNTIYF. CDR3 DNA: TGTGCCACTTCCGACTCTGGAAACACCATATATTTT.

A word on this clone: Other DNA variants within this sample encode the same CDR3. The chain joins TRBV28 to TRBJ1-2; unclear D gene. The CDR3 contains 12 residues. V was shortened by 2 bases and J by 5 bases, with 6 bases between the two germline ends. In germline, CDR1 is MDHEN, CDR2 SYDVKM. The CDR3 DNA reads as TGTGCCAGCAGTTTAAAGGGTTATGGCTACACCTTC. Translating gives CASSLKGYGYTF.